A single sample gave rise to the 4 T cell receptor beta chains below, sequenced in a study of shared clonotypes between healthy human individuals. Generated by immunoSEQ multiplex PCR, the TCRdb table keeps only in-frame clones and is missing some. This sample has about 490,000 clones, with around 73% found just once. The sample was PBMCs. All receptors come from a woman between 40 and 55 years old in good health. Some clones in this sample may be carry-over from other donors' samples.

The chain links TRBV9 to TRBJ2-3; D is possibly TRBD1 or TRBD2 (5 bases each). Germline V gives CDR1 SGDLS, CDR2 YYNGEE. This CDR3 is 15 amino acids long. Trimming cost V 0 bases and J 5 bases, with 13 bases left between them. This CDR3 reads CASSVAGREIDTQYF. The CDR3 bases are TGTGCCAGCAGCGTAGCGGGCAGGGAGATAGATACGCAGTATTTT.

V gene TRBV7-2 combines with J gene TRBJ1-1; TRBD1 aligns across 7 bases. This CDR3 has 17 residues. V lost 2 bases, J lost 0 bases, and 9 bases stayed unmatched. Germline V lookup: CDR1 SGHTA, CDR2 FQGNSA. In nucleotides, the CDR3 is TGTGCCAGCAGCTTAAAGGGGGCAGTGACGATGAACACTGAAGCTTTCTTT. Translating it yields CASSLKGAVTMNTEAFF. The whole variable domain, filled in from reference TRBV7-2 and TRBJ1-1, reads GAGVSQSPSNKVTEKGKDVELRCDPISGHTALYWYRQSLGQGLEFLIYFQGNSAPDKSGLPSDRFSAERTGGSVSTLTIQRTQQEDSAVYLCASSLKGAVTMNTEAFFGQGTRLTVV.

As DNA, the CDR3 is TGTGCCACCGGACTCCGATCGAGGAACGAGCAGTACTTC. As protein: CATGLRSRNEQYF. The chain couples TRBV19 to TRBJ2-7; D is perhaps TRBD2 (5 bases). This CDR3 has 13 amino acids. The V gene lost 10 bases and the J gene lost 5 bases, with 18 bases spanning the gap. Germline-derived CDR1 and CDR2 are LNHDA and SQIVND (reference sequence).

The rearrangement uses TRBV29-1 and TRBJ2-7, with 7 bases aligning to TRBD2. This CDR3 contains 13 residues. V shed 4 bases and J 3 bases; nucleotides not matched to a gene: 6. Germline V CDR1 and CDR2: SQVTM, ANQGSEA. The CDR3 nucleotides read TGCAGCGTTGGGGAGGGGACGAACTACGAGCAGTACTTC. Its protein product is CSVGEGTNYEQYF.